This T cell receptor beta chain came from a study of cytomegalovirus exposure and HLA in healthy donors. As concerns this clone: The antigen is undetermined.

Notes on the study in general: Per published accounts, TCR beta sequences correctly predicted the HLA-A and HLA-B alleles of most subjects. Most CMV-associated TCR beta chains were later found to appear HLA-restricted. Earlier results showed most TCR beta V segments being productive about 87% or about 30% of the time.

PCR employed 60 Vbeta and 13 Jbeta primers. Original processing notes: Approximately 87 million unique TCR beta chains, 10 million to 14 million shared, were counted in a later analysis. TCRdb keeps only in-frame clones here, not all; method: immunoSEQ multiplex PCR. The DNA was the basis for D and trimming; V, J and clone size are from that table. This table holds 170,000 or so clones, approximately 81% found once. Sequencing input: PBMCs. This receptor was obtained from a young woman in good health and CMV-seronegative.

CDR3 loop: CASSLDRGFSSTQYF. The DNA for the CDR3 is TGTGCCAGCAGCTTAGACAGGGGGTTCAGCAGTACGCAGTATTTT. The rearrangement links TRBV9 to TRBJ2-3; 9 bases fit TRBD1. The CDR3 runs 15 residues. Germline loops: CDR1 SGDLS, CDR2 YYNGEE. Germline trimming cut 4 bases from V and 8 bases from J; bases unmatched to any gene: 11.